The 18 T cell receptor beta chains given below trace back to one sample, sequenced in a study of blood T cell repertoires in COVID-19. The assay was immunoSEQ multiplex PCR, and TCRdb's table has in-frame clones only and misses some. The profile covers under 150,000 clones, with approximately 84% appearing a single time and roughly 3.9% taken by the ten largest. Sequencing was done on a sample of PBMCs or T cells enriched from blood (not recorded which). The receptors were gathered from a man aged 45-65 years in a cohort exposed to, infected with or recovered from COVID-19 (not recorded which).

The rearrangement joins TRBV7-2 to TRBJ1-5; D perhaps matches TRBD1 (5 bases). This CDR3 is built from 15 residues. V gave up 6 bases and J gave up 1 base, with 13 bases separating them. Germline lookup yields CDR1 SGHTA and CDR2 FQGNSA. The CDR3 spells CASSTGRASNQPQHF. Here the CDR3 DNA reads TGTGCCAGCAGTACCGGCAGGGCAAGCAATCAGCCCCAGCATTTT.

The rearrangement links TRBV7-8 to TRBJ2-7; perhaps TRBD2 as D (5 bases). Germline lookup yields CDR1 SGHVS and CDR2 FQNEAQ. Trimming took off 3 bases at V and 6 bases at J, with 15 bases between the two ends. CDR3 length: 14 residues. CDR3 in amino acids: CASSFPRQEGEQYF. In nucleotides, the CDR3 is TGTGCCAGCAGCTTCCCGCGACAAGAGGGCGAGCAGTACTTC.

The gene calls are TRBV5-1 and TRBJ2-1; 13 positions match TRBD2. This CDR3 has 16 amino acids. Germline V gene lookup returns CDR1 SGHRS and CDR2 YFSETQ. The V segment lost 2 bases and the J segment 7 bases; nucleotides outside the gene matches: 6. The CDR3, as DNA: TGCGCCAGCAGCTTTCTACTAGCGGGGGGGCGAAATGAGCAGTTCTTC. It encodes CASSFLLAGGRNEQFF. Full variable domain (remainder filled in from reference TRBV5-1 and TRBJ2-1): KAGVTQTPRYLIKTRGQQVTLSCSPISGHRSVSWYQQTPGQGLQFLFEYFSETQRNKGNFPGRFSGRQFSNSRSEMNVSTLELGDSALYLCASSFLLAGGRNEQFFGPGTRLTVL.

This chain uses TRBV6-5 with TRBJ1-6; D not resolved. Trimming shortened V by 4 bases and J by 7 bases, and 8 bases separated the two germline ends. This CDR3 spans 13 amino acids. The germline gives CDR1 MNHEY, CDR2 SVGAGI. The DNA of the CDR3 is TGTGCCAGCAGTTTAAAACGGAATTCACCCCTCCACTTT. As protein: CASSLKRNSPLHF.

This chain uses TRBV10-3 with TRBJ1-6, with D possibly TRBD1 on 6 matching bases. CDR3 length: 14 residues. Trimming left V 6 bases short and J 5 bases short, with 11 bases between. Germline V CDR1 and CDR2: ENHRY, SYGVKD. The CDR3 reads CAIRPRDNNSPLHF. The CDR3, as DNA: TGTGCCATCAGGCCAAGGGACAATAATTCACCCCTCCACTTT.

This clone has a single count. The chain employs TRBV13 and TRBJ2-2, with TRBD1 matching over 8 bases. The CDR3 extends over 15 amino acids. CDR1 and CDR2 (germline): PRHDT, FYEKMQ (reference sequence). V shed 5 bases and J 4 bases; nucleotides not matched to a gene: 6. The CDR3 DNA sequence: TGTGCCAGCAGCCAGACAGGGGTGGCCACCGGGGAGCTGTTTTTT. This translates into CASSQTGVATGELFF.

J is TRBJ2-5 and V is TRBV9, with a tentative D call TRBD2 (6 bases). Trimming stripped 0 bases from V and 2 bases from J, with 11 bases between. Germline lookup yields CDR1 SGDLS and CDR2 YYNGEE. CDR3 size: 15 residues. CDR3 bases: TGTGCCAGCAGCGTAGGGGTTAGCGGACAAGAGACCCAGTACTTC. It encodes CASSVGVSGQETQYF.

The chain has TRBV9 and TRBJ2-1; TRBD2 matches 13 bases. The CDR3 sequence is 21 residues long. J gave up 4 bases and V 4 bases, and 20 bases lay outside the gene matches. Per germline, CDR1 SGDLS and CDR2 YYNGEE. CDR3: CASSSPLLAGGPRHPYNEQFF. Written as DNA, the CDR3 is TGTGCCAGCAGCTCCCCCTTACTAGCGGGAGGGCCCAGGCACCCTTACAATGAGCAGTTCTTC.

The chain is built from TRBV24-1 and TRBJ2-3, with 8 bases identical to TRBD2. Germline trimming cut 0 bases from V and 3 bases from J; bases unmatched to any gene: 4. The CDR3 consists of 16 residues. The germline CDR1 and CDR2 sequences are KGHDR and SFDVKD. CDR3 sequence (DNA): TGTGCCACCAGTGATTTGGTTGCGGGAGGAACAGATACGCAGTATTTT. Amino acids: CATSDLVAGGTDTQYF.

The chain carries TRBV19 and TRBJ1-3; D remains ambiguous. The germline V gene has CDR1 LNHDA and CDR2 SQIVND (reference sequence). The V and J ends lost 3 bases and 0 bases respectively, with 12 bases between them. The CDR3 has 16 amino acids. CDR3 sequence reads: CASSILPTGSGNTIYF. The CDR3 region has the DNA TGTGCCAGTAGTATTCTCCCTACGGGCTCTGGAAACACCATATATTTT.

This chain connects TRBV24-1 to TRBJ1-2, with D maybe TRBD1 (6 bases). The germline CDR1 and CDR2 sequences are KGHDR and SFDVKD. Deletions cut 3 bases from V and 7 bases from J, with 8 bases between. This CDR3 is built from 12 residues. The CDR3 is CATSDGGAGYTF. The CDR3 region has the DNA TGTGCCACCAGTGATGGGGGGGCTGGCTACACCTTC.

CDR3 DNA sequence: TGTGCCAGCAGCTTCGGGGGCGGGGAGCTGTTTTTT. As protein: CASSFGGGELFF. V usage is TRBV7-9 and J usage is TRBJ2-2; possible D gene TRBD2, 6 bases. The germline gives CDR1 SEHNR, CDR2 FQNEAQ (reference sequence). Trimming left V 3 bases short and J 7 bases short, with 6 bases between. This CDR3 is built from 12 residues.

The rearrangement uses TRBV5-1 and TRBJ1-2, with no clear D. The CDR3 contains 12 residues. CDR1 and CDR2 from the germline V gene are SGHRS and YFSETQ. The V end was cut by 3 bases, the J end by 8 bases, with 11 bases between. CDR3 sequence (DNA): TGCGCCAGCAGCTCCCACCTGGGCGGCTACACCTTC. This gives the protein CASSSHLGGYTF.

The chain uses TRBV12-5 and TRBJ1-1; no clear D gene. V was trimmed by 0 bases and J by 5 bases, leaving 10 bases between them. Germline loops: CDR1 LGHNT, CDR2 FRNRAP. CDR3 length: 14 residues. This CDR3 reads CASGLVPPGTEAFF. For the CDR3, the DNA is TGTGCTAGTGGTTTGGTCCCTCCGGGGACTGAAGCTTTCTTT.

This clone was seen a few times. The chain joins TRBV21-1 to TRBJ1-2; the table's D gene call, TRBD1, was not cross checked with the DNA. TRBV21-1 is a listed pseudogene. The CDR3 runs to 14 residues. The CDR3 coding sequence is TGTGCCAGCAGCACCCGGGACAGGTCCTATGGCTACACCTTC. It translates to CASSTRDRSYGYTF.

The rearrangement links TRBV9 to TRBJ1-6; no clear D. In germline, CDR1 is SGDLS, CDR2 YYNGEE. This CDR3 region has 14 residues. Trimming stripped 3 bases from V and 10 bases from J, with 14 bases between. CDR3 nucleotide sequence: TGTGCCAGCAGCGGGACTTTTAAAGAGTCACCCCTCCACTTT. Protein: CASSGTFKESPLHF. The entire variable domain, with the rest obtained from reference TRBV9 and TRBJ1-6, is as follows: DSGVTQTPKHLITATGQRVTLRCSPRSGDLSVYWYQQSLDQGLQFLIQYYNGEERAKGNILERFSAQQFPDLHSELNLSSLELGDSALYFCASSGTFKESPLHFGNGTRLTVT.

The V and J genes are TRBV4-3 and TRBJ1-4; D gene ambiguous. Per germline, CDR1 LGHNA and CDR2 YSLEER. The CDR3 has 15 amino acids. V lost 0 bases and J lost 4, with 9 bases in between. The CDR3 DNA reads as TGCGCCAGCAGCCAAGATATAACAGTTAATGAAAAACTGTTTTTT. Amino acid sequence: CASSQDITVNEKLFF.

This chain connects TRBV4-1 to TRBJ2-5, with TRBD2 matching over 14 bases. Germline assignment: CDR1 MGHRA and CDR2 YSYEKL. The ends lost 4 bases at V and 4 bases at J; junction bases unmatched: 5. This CDR3 has 16 amino acids. The CDR3 sequence: CASSPRLAGGRETQYF. The CDR3 nucleotides read TGCGCCAGCAGCCCCCGACTAGCGGGGGGGCGAGAGACCCAGTACTTC.